This T cell receptor (beta chain) was profiled in a study of monozygotic twins with inflammatory bowel disease. Germline-derived CDR1 and CDR2 are ENHRY and SYGVKD. The CDR3 has 16 amino acids. Turning to this clonotype: What it recognizes is unknown.

Researchers used template switching to add UMIs featuring a 6-nucleotide sample barcode. TCRdb reanalyzed the 5' RACE reads and collapses them to one entry per CDR3 protein, without DNA. The sample holds fewer than 200,000 distinct CDR3 sequences. Whole-study findings and limits: What may have added variability to patient repertoires is that immunosuppressive treatments differed. Sharing of clonotypes with others was lower in IBD patients than in healthy twins, and this was especially so with disease activity.

This receptor was taken from a human donor with ulcerative colitis or Crohn's disease, or a healthy co-twin of an affected twin (not recorded which). The sample was blood. The genes are TRBV10-3 and TRBJ2-6; without DNA, the TCRdb call of TRBD1 cannot be checked. CDR3 in amino acids: CAISRDGSSGANVLTF.